Each of the 29 T cell receptor beta chains below was sequenced from the same sample in a study of blood T cell repertoires in COVID-19. Only in-frame clones appear in the TCRdb table, and some are missing; sequencing was by immunoSEQ multiplex PCR. The data hold about 200,000 clones, with 82% observed a single time. Sequencing was carried out using peripheral blood. The receptors stem from an older woman with COVID-19, enrolled during active disease.

The gene calls are TRBV3-1 (or the pseudogene TRBV3-2) and TRBJ2-2; D is ambiguous. The CDR3 is 14 amino acids. Per the germline V gene, CDR1 is LGHDT and CDR2 is YNNKEL (reference sequence). Trimming left V 1 base short and J 4 bases short, with 7 bases between. The CDR3 DNA sequence: TGTGCCAGCAGCCAAGCAGGTTTCACCGGGGAGCTGTTTTTT. Translation gives CASSQAGFTGELFF.

The V call is TRBV3-1 (or the pseudogene TRBV3-2), the J call TRBJ1-6; 7 bases match TRBD1. V dropped 4 bases and J dropped 8; count of bases not matched to a gene: 5. The germline V gene has CDR1 LGHDT and CDR2 YNNKEL (reference sequence). This CDR3 contains 14 residues. The CDR3 protein is CASSLGQRDSPLHF. The CDR3 DNA is TGTGCCAGCAGCCTGGGACAGCGGGATTCACCCCTCCACTTT.

This clone was detected once. The chain is built from TRBV29-1 and TRBJ2-7, with 7 bases matching TRBD1. CDR1 is SQVTM, CDR2 ANQGSEA, per germline. This CDR3 region has 13 residues. Trimming took 3 bases from V and 0 from J; bases not matched to a gene: 2. The CDR3 loop is CSVDRDSSYEQYF. CDR3 DNA: TGCAGCGTTGACCGGGACAGCTCCTACGAGCAGTACTTC.

This sequence joins TRBV19 and TRBJ1-5, with 7 nucleotides matching TRBD1. Germline CDR1 reads LNHDA; CDR2 reads SQIVND (reference sequence). The CDR3 is 14 amino acids. V dropped 7 bases and J dropped 3; count of bases not matched to a gene: 6. This chain's CDR3 is CASTKDRANQPQHF. The CDR3 region has the DNA TGTGCCAGTACCAAAGACAGGGCCAATCAGCCCCAGCATTTT.

The rearrangement joins TRBV27 to TRBJ2-3; D is uncertain. The CDR3 sequence is 13 residues long. The V and J ends lost 3 bases and 1 base respectively, with 5 bases between them. Germline CDR1 MNHEY, CDR2 SMNVEV (reference sequence). CDR3 loop: CASSFRGTDTQYF. CDR3 nucleotide sequence: TGTGCCAGCAGTTTTCGCGGCACAGATACGCAGTATTTT.

The chain is built from TRBV6-5 and TRBJ2-2; D may be TRBD1 (5 bases). Germline V gives CDR1 MNHEY, CDR2 SVGAGI. The CDR3 covers 15 residues. V was clipped by 10 bases and J by 0 bases, with 15 bases between them. The CDR3 loop is CAIPPGRPNTGELFF. The CDR3 DNA sequence: TGTGCCATCCCCCCAGGGCGCCCGAACACCGGGGAGCTGTTTTTT.

The chain joins TRBV11-2 to TRBJ1-4; 8 nucleotides agree with TRBD1. Germline CDR1 is SGHAT and CDR2 is FQNNGV. There are 14 residues in the CDR3. J lost 6 bases, V lost 5 bases, and 5 bases had no gene match. The CDR3 loop reads CASSNTGGDEKLFF. For the CDR3, the DNA is TGTGCCAGCAGCAACACAGGGGGAGATGAAAAACTGTTTTTT.

The chain is built from TRBV11-1 and TRBJ1-6, with 8 bases lining up with TRBD1. Germline V gene sequence: CDR1 SGHAT, CDR2 FQDESV (reference sequence). The CDR3 loop spans 13 amino acids. Trimming at V came to 4 bases and at J to 9 bases, leaving 2 bases not matched to a gene. The CDR3 region has the DNA TGTGCCAGCAGCTGGACAGGGCTTTCACCCCTCCACTTT. This sequence encodes CASSWTGLSPLHF.

V and J are TRBV30 and TRBJ2-7, with no clear D. From germline, CDR1 is GTSNPN and CDR2 SVGIG (reference sequence). CDR3 size: 13 residues. V was shortened by 4 bases and J by 6 bases, with 16 bases between the two germline ends. CDR3 coding DNA: TGTGCCTGGACAGTACAGTCTAATCGCGAGCAGTACTTC. It encodes CAWTVQSNREQYF.

V and J are TRBV19 and TRBJ1-1; a possible D gene is TRBD1 (6 bases). This CDR3 is built from 16 residues. The germline gives CDR1 LNHDA, CDR2 SQIVND (reference sequence). The V gene lost 5 bases and the J gene lost 2 bases, with 18 bases spanning the gap. The CDR3 coding sequence is TGTGCCAGTAGTGACGATACGGGACATTTAAACACTGAAGCTTTCTTT. Translated, it gives CASSDDTGHLNTEAFF.

As regards this clone: Other DNA sequences within the sample encode an identical CDR3. The J gene is TRBJ2-1, the V gene TRBV7-2, with D possibly being TRBD2 (5 bases). CDR1 is SGHTA, CDR2 FQGNSA, per germline. The CDR3 is made up of 14 amino acids. V was shortened by 4 bases and J by 4 bases, with 11 bases between the two germline ends. The CDR3 coding sequence is TGTGCCAGCAGCTCCGGGGTTCGATACAATGAGCAGTTCTTC. This codes for CASSSGVRYNEQFF.

This clone was observed once. The chain uses TRBV7-9 and TRBJ2-3; the D gene is possibly TRBD2 (5 bases). This CDR3 region has 12 residues. The germline V gene has CDR1 SEHNR and CDR2 FQNEAQ (reference sequence). Trimming took off 3 bases at V and 4 bases at J, with 5 bases between the two ends. The CDR3 loop is CASSFGADTQYF. The CDR3 region has the DNA TGTGCCAGCAGCTTCGGGGCAGATACGCAGTATTTT. The whole variable domain, remainder taken from reference TRBV7-9 and TRBJ2-3, is DTGVSQNPRHKITKRGQNVTFRCDPISEHNRLYWYRQTLGQGPEFLTYFQNEAQLEKSRLLSDRFSAERPKGSFSTLEIQRTEQGDSAMYLCASSFGADTQYFGPGTRLTVL.

This sequence joins TRBV24-1 and TRBJ2-1, with D uncertain. CDR1 and CDR2 (germline): KGHDR, SFDVKD. Trimming shortened V by 0 bases and J by 4 bases, and 6 bases separated the two germline ends. There are 14 residues in the CDR3. CDR3 nucleotide sequence: TGTGCCACCAGTGATTTGCAGAATTACAATGAGCAGTTCTTC. Its protein product is CATSDLQNYNEQFF.

This chain connects TRBV10-2 to TRBJ2-2; D perhaps matches TRBD1 (5 bases). The CDR3 has 14 amino acids. V lost 4 bases, J lost 1 base, and 7 bases lay in between. CDR1 and CDR2 from the germline V gene are WSHSY and SAAADI. The CDR3 reads CASSGTRNTGELFF. The CDR3 nucleotides are TGCGCCAGCAGTGGGACACGGAACACCGGGGAGCTGTTTTTT.

The genes are TRBV5-1 and TRBJ2-1, with D maybe TRBD2 (5 bases). V lost 0 bases and J 9 bases, leaving 13 bases between the germline ends. The CDR3 spans 14 residues. Germline V gene data show CDR1 as SGHRS and CDR2 as YFSETQ. The CDR3 bases are TGCGCCAGCAGCTTGGAGTCGGGGATCGCTGAGCAGTTCTTC. It is translated as CASSLESGIAEQFF.

The chain couples TRBV29-1 to TRBJ1-3, with TRBD1 as a possible D gene (6 bases). Trimming stripped 4 bases from V and 0 bases from J, with 13 bases between. The CDR3 contains 15 residues. In germline, CDR1 is SQVTM, CDR2 ANQGSEA. In DNA, the CDR3 is TGCAGCGTTGGGGGGCCTCTGTCCTCTGGAAACACCATATATTTT. Encoded protein: CSVGGPLSSGNTIYF.

V and J are TRBV7-9 and TRBJ1-1; no clear D gene. The V gene lost 5 bases and the J gene lost 1 base, with 17 bases spanning the gap. This CDR3 region has 16 residues. Germline V gene data show CDR1 as SEHNR and CDR2 as FQNEAQ (reference sequence). The CDR3 region has the DNA TGTGCCAGCAGCCCCCATTCAGGTGGCCCGAACACTGAAGCTTTCTTT. As protein: CASSPHSGGPNTEAFF.

The chain carries TRBV7-9 and TRBJ2-5; 7 nucleotides line up with TRBD1. Germline V lookup: CDR1 SEHNR, CDR2 FQNEAQ (reference sequence). V lost 1 base to trimming and J lost 3 bases; unmatched junction nucleotides: 14. The CDR3 loop spans 18 amino acids. CDR3 sequence: CASSLGWGTVPEEETQYF. For the CDR3, the DNA is TGTGCCAGCAGCTTAGGGTGGGGGACAGTCCCTGAAGAAGAGACCCAGTACTTC.

This clone was counted once. The rearrangement links TRBV28 to TRBJ1-1; 7 nucleotides agree with TRBD1. The CDR3 has 13 residues. V lost 3 bases, J lost 6 bases, and 4 bases stayed unmatched. The V gene's germline CDR1 is MDHEN and CDR2 SYDVKM. CDR3 nucleotides: TGTGCCAGCAGTTTGTGGCAGGGGGCTGAAGCTTTCTTT. Amino acid sequence: CASSLWQGAEAFF.

This rearrangement joins TRBV30 to TRBJ2-2, with TRBD1 matching 7 bases. The length of the CDR3 is 14 residues. Germline-derived CDR1 and CDR2 are GTSNPN and SVGIG (reference sequence). The CDR3, as DNA: TGTGCATCAACCCAATGGGACAGCGCCGGGGAGCTGTTTTTT. Translation gives CASTQWDSAGELFF.

This clone turned up a few times. The J gene is TRBJ2-1, the V gene TRBV7-8; possibly TRBD1 for D (6 bases). V gave up 5 bases and J gave up 5 bases, with 13 bases separating them. The length of the CDR3 is 14 residues. The V gene's germline CDR1 is SGHVS and CDR2 FQNEAQ. The CDR3 DNA reads as TGTGCCAGCAGCATTAACAGGGAAAACAATGAGCAGTTCTTC. The encoded protein is CASSINRENNEQFF.

The chain recombines TRBV4-2 with TRBJ1-4; TRBD1 matches 9 bases. CDR1 and CDR2 (germline): LGHNA, YNFKEQ. CDR3 length: 16 amino acids. Trimming removed 5 bases from V and 3 bases from J; junction bases left unmatched: 7. This chain's CDR3 is CASSEGQGIPNEKLFF. DNA of the CDR3: TGTGCCAGCAGCGAGGGACAGGGTATCCCTAATGAAAAACTGTTTTTT.

In DNA, the CDR3 is TGTGCCAGCAGCTTAGATGACCTCGGGGGCTACACCTTC. This translates into CASSLDDLGGYTF. This chain joins TRBV5-4 and TRBJ1-2; D call uncertain. The CDR3 loop spans 13 amino acids. The ends were cut back, 2 bases at V and 8 bases at J, with 13 bases in the middle. Per germline, CDR1 SGHNT and CDR2 YYREEE (reference sequence).

As DNA, the CDR3 is TGTGCCAGTAACTTTCACAGGGGGCCTAACTATGGCTACACCTTC. Amino acids: CASNFHRGPNYGYTF. The rearrangement uses TRBV19 and TRBJ1-2; TRBD1 matches at 9 bases. After removal of 7 bases from V and 0 bases from J, the junction contained 6 bases not matched to a gene. CDR3 length: 15 amino acids. The V gene's germline CDR1 is LNHDA and CDR2 SQIVND (reference sequence). The whole variable domain, filled in from reference TRBV19 and TRBJ1-2, reads DGGITQSPKYLFRKEGQNVTLSCEQNLNHDAMYWYRQDPGQGLRLIYYSQIVNDFQKGDIAEGYSVSREKKESFPLTVTSAQKNPTAFYLCASNFHRGPNYGYTFGSGTRLTVV.

This chain joins TRBV5-1 and TRBJ2-2; D is possibly TRBD1 (5 bases). Germline V gene lookup returns CDR1 SGHRS and CDR2 YFSETQ. The CDR3 contains 16 residues. The V end was cut by 0 bases, the J end by 6 bases, with 15 bases between. The CDR3 sequence is CASSLGGARRAGELFF. Written as DNA, the CDR3 is TGCGCCAGCAGCTTGGGTGGGGCCCGAAGGGCCGGGGAGCTGTTTTTT.

V gene TRBV4-1 combines with J gene TRBJ2-6; the match to TRBD1 covers 8 bases. This CDR3 has 18 residues. V shed 0 bases, J shed 2 bases, and the junction held 6 bases outside the gene matches. Germline values: CDR1 MGHRA, CDR2 YSYEKL. CDR3 in amino acids: CASSQDQGARTGANVLTF. The CDR3 nucleotides read TGCGCCAGCAGCCAAGATCAGGGGGCAAGAACTGGGGCCAACGTCCTGACTTTC.

The chain joins TRBV24-1 to TRBJ1-4; 10 bases line up with TRBD1. J was trimmed by 7 bases and V by 9 bases; bases with no gene match: 1. CDR1 and CDR2 (germline): KGHDR, SFDVKD. The CDR3 contains 12 residues. CDR3 sequence: CATDRGLEKLFF. The CDR3 nucleotides are TGTGCCACCGACAGGGGGCTTGAAAAACTGTTTTTT.

This clone appeared a single time. The chain uses TRBV18 and TRBJ2-7, with TRBD1 as a possible D gene (6 bases). The CDR3 is made up of 14 amino acids. Germline CDR1 reads KGHSH; CDR2 reads LQKENI. Trimming took off 4 bases at V and 0 bases at J, with 10 bases between the two ends. The CDR3 loop reads CASSQGDGSYEQYF. The CDR3 nucleotides read TGTGCCAGCTCACAGGGGGACGGCTCCTACGAGCAGTACTTC. The variable domain in full, with the rest retrieved from reference TRBV18 and TRBJ2-7, is NAGVMQNPRHLVRRRGQEARLRCSPMKGHSHVYWYRQLPEEGLKFMVYLQKENIIDESGMPKERFSAEFPKEGPSILRIQQVVRGDSAAYFCASSQGDGSYEQYFGPGTRLTVT.

The J gene is TRBJ1-3, the V gene TRBV7-9; D is ambiguous. The CDR3 sequence is 12 residues long. Germline V lookup: CDR1 SEHNR, CDR2 FQNEAQ (reference sequence). V lost 6 bases and J 7 bases, leaving 10 bases between the germline ends. The CDR3 DNA sequence: TGTGCCAGCAGTCCCGCGGGGAACACCATATATTTT. Protein sequence: CASSPAGNTIYF.